This T cell receptor beta chain was captured by sequencing in a study of regulatory T cells in long-lasting Graves disease. Findings and limits, study-wide: TCR diversity was lower in persistent than newly diagnosed Graves' disease. Analyses excluded thyroid tissue, covering peripheral blood alone.

This sample's time point: newly diagnosed GD, antithyroid drugs for less than 3 months. RNA isolated from PBMCs was used to make the TCR library. Patients hailed from an endocrinology department in Xi'an, China. This clonotype was recorded many times. The antigen is unknown. With iRepertoire HTBI primers and Arm-PCR of CDR3 regions, TCR beta libraries were built. One entry per CDR3 protein, called by TCRdb with MiXCR from the multiplex PCR reads. The profile shows 200,000 to 250,000 distinct CDR3 sequences, about a sixth of them singletons. The source was peripheral blood mononuclear cells (PBMCs), collected at new diagnosis, from a patient treated with antithyroid drugs. This receptor was taken from a female donor with Graves disease.

The CDR3 DNA reads as TGTGCCAGCAGATACGGAGGGACCGACTATGGCTACACCTTC. Translation: CASRYGGTDYGYTF. The rearrangement uses TRBV6-5 and TRBJ1-2; possible D gene TRBD1, 5 bases. This CDR3 comprises 14 residues. The germline V gene has CDR1 MNHEY and CDR2 SVGAGI. V dropped 6 bases and J dropped 3 bases, with 14 bases sitting between them.